This TCR beta chain was observed in a study of T cell responses to AZD1222 COVID-19 vaccine. Study observations and caveats: Repertoire sampling occurred only after the peak T cell response.

On this clone: Antigen specificity is unknown.

Assay: immunoSEQ multiplex PCR; the TCRdb copy retains only in-frame clones and omits some. This sample has over 150,000 clones, with about 86% found just once. V lost 10 bases to trimming and J lost 6 bases, with 18 bases between them. Germline V gives CDR1 LNHDA, CDR2 SQIVND (reference sequence). The length of the CDR3 is 13 residues. This receptor was obtained from an adult in good health. Here the sequenced sample was peripheral blood, taken on day 0 of MenACWY control vaccination. The genes are TRBV19 and TRBJ1-2; weak D call: TRBD1 (5 bases). CDR3 nucleotides: TGTGCCACCCGATCGGGGCGCGGTCATGGCTACACCTTC. Translation: CATRSGRGHGYTF. Variable domain in full (rest from reference TRBV19 and TRBJ1-2): DGGITQSPKYLFRKEGQNVTLSCEQNLNHDAMYWYRQDPGQGLRLIYYSQIVNDFQKGDIAEGYSVSREKKESFPLTVTSAQKNPTAFYLCATRSGRGHGYTFGSGTRLTVV.